This paragraph reports one T cell receptor beta chain. Its matching antigen is unknown. The data originate from a study of PD-1 blockade in classical Hodgkin lymphoma. General observations from the study: Unlike CD8+ TCR diversity, which did not rise significantly by C4D1, CD4+ TCR diversity did. Before treatment, TCR diversity in newly diagnosed patients was reportedly lower than in healthy donors. Diversity similar to that of newly diagnosed patients was seen at baseline in complete responders. Possibly reflecting disease activity or prior therapy, repertoire differences have causes that remain undefined.

Repertoires were generated with immunoSEQ multiplex PCR, while TCRdb's copy carries only in-frame clones and drops some. The sample contains about 60,000 clones, around nine tenths of which appear only once. The CDR3 has 14 amino acids. Trimming took 3 bases from V and 2 from J; bases not matched to a gene: 0. The germline V gene encodes CDR1 MDHEN and CDR2 SYDVKM. Time point reported: cycle 4 day 1 (C4D1), after five to seven weeks of nivolumab. Relapses following autologous stem cell transplantation were seen in all patients, with brentuximab vedotin exposure varying. This sample comprised peripheral blood mononuclear cells (PBMCs), obtained before the fourth cycle of nivolumab. This TCR derives from a human donor with classical Hodgkin lymphoma. The chain joins TRBV28 to TRBJ1-2, with 10 bases lining up with TRBD1. The CDR3, as DNA: TGTGCCAGCAGTTTGGGACAGGGGAACTATGGCTACACCTTC. It is translated as CASSLGQGNYGYTF.